The rows below give T cell receptor beta chains drawn from one sample of a study of memory CD4+ T cells and cytomegalovirus serostatus. Produced via immunoSEQ multiplex PCR; TCRdb's table is partial and in-frame only. The sample yields under 40,000 clones, 79% seen once. The source material was memory CD4+ T cells from blood. The receptors were gathered from an adult in good health and CMV-seropositive. The CDR3 runs from the conserved cysteine through the conserved F or W. The D gene is left open where the match is weak. Clone size is stated in some rows and not others, as once, few, many or a class when expanded.

J	D	size	V	DNA	CDR3
TRBJ1-1	-	-	TRBV4-3	TGCGCCAGCAGCCAAGACCGGAACACTGAAGCTTTCTTT	CASSQDRNTEAFF
TRBJ2-3	TRBD2	-	TRBV19	TGTGCCAGTAGGGGTGAGCGGGGGGTTACAGATACGCAGTATTTT	CASRGERGVTDTQYF
TRBJ1-3	-	-	TRBV11-1	TGTGCCAGCAGCTTACGAATGACAGACACTGGAAACACCATATATTTT	CASSLRMTDTGNTIYF
TRBJ1-1	-	-	TRBV7-2	TGTGCCAGCAGCGTTAGGCGGAGCGACAGGATAAACACTGAAGCTTTCTTT	CASSVRRSDRINTEAFF
TRBJ2-5	-	-	TRBV5-1	TGCGCCAGCAGCTTGAGCGAGCCCCCGATTGGGACCCAGTACTTC	CASSLSEPPIGTQYF
TRBJ1-5	TRBD1	few	TRBV4-2	TGTGCCAGCAGCCAAGGAAGGACAGGGGGAAATCAGCCCCAGCATTTT	CASSQGRTGGNQPQHF
TRBJ2-1	-	-	TRBV19	TGTGCCAGTAGTCTGCACACCCTATACAATGAGCAGTTCTTC	CASSLHTLYNEQFF
TRBJ1-5	-	few	TRBV5-6	TGTGCCAGCAGCTTGAGGGGGGGGGATCAGCCCCAGCATTTT	CASSLRGGDQPQHF
TRBJ1-6	-	-	TRBV27	TGTGCCAGCACCTCCCTCCTTAGGAGTCAGTCACCCCTCCACTTT	CASTSLLRSQSPLHF
TRBJ2-7	TRBD1	-	TRBV18	TGTGCCAGCGACCTAGGGACAGGGGAGTACGAGCAGTACTTC	CASDLGTGEYEQYF
TRBJ2-1	TRBD2	few	TRBV28	TGTGCCAGCAGTTTGGCTAGCGGGAAAGTTAATGAGCAGTTCTTC	CASSLASGKVNEQFF
TRBJ2-3	TRBD2	-	TRBV6-1	TGTGCCAGCAGTGAACTAGCGGGGGGGCCAGATACGCAGTATTTT	CASSELAGGPDTQYF
TRBJ2-1	-	-	TRBV5-6	TGTGCCAGCAGCTTAGGGGGGAGACATATCGGTGAGCAGTTCTTC	CASSLGGRHIGEQFF
TRBJ2-7	-	-	TRBV18	TGTGCCAGCTCACCAGGCAACAGCATCTACGAGCAGTACTTC	CASSPGNSIYEQYF
TRBJ2-3	-	-	TRBV18	TGTGCCAGCTCACGACGACTAGTCGGGGAAGATAGCACAGATACGCAGTATTTT	CASSRRLVGEDSTDTQYF
TRBJ1-2	TRBD1	-	TRBV28	TGTGCCAGCAGTTACCTGGACAGGGAGGGATCATATGGCTACACCTTC	CASSYLDREGSYGYTF
TRBJ1-5	TRBD1	-	TRBV19	TGTGCCAGTCGTCGGTCCAGGGGGGCGGATTGGGATAGCAATCAGCCCCAGCATTTT	CASRRSRGADWDSNQPQHF
TRBJ1-5	-	-	TRBV5-1	TGCGCCAGCAGTGCAGACGGACAGCCCAATCAGCCCCAGCATTTT	CASSADGQPNQPQHF
TRBJ2-3	TRBD2	once	TRBV5-1	TGCGCCAGCAGCCTAGCGGGGATAACAGATACGCAGTATTTT	CASSLAGITDTQYF
TRBJ1-3	-	-	TRBV5-4	TGTGCCAGCAGCTCGGTCGGGGAAAACACCATATATTTT	CASSSVGENTIYF
TRBJ2-1	TRBD1	-	TRBV6-5	TGTGCCAGCAGTACCAACAGGGGCAATGAGCAGTTCTTC	CASSTNRGNEQFF
TRBJ1-1	-	-	TRBV23-1	TGCGCCAGCAGTCAATCCCTATTGGGACGGCGGAACACTGAAGCTTTCTTT	CASSQSLLGRRNTEAFF
TRBJ1-4	-	few	TRBV6-5	TGTGCCAGCAGTCCAACGGTGGGCGAAAAACTGTTTTTT	CASSPTVGEKLFF
TRBJ2-2	-	once	TRBV4-1	TGCGCCAGCAGCCAACCCACCCCGGGGCATAGCACCGGGGAGCTGTTTTTT	CASSQPTPGHSTGELFF
TRBJ2-2	TRBD1	-	TRBV5-1	TGCGCCAGCAGCTTCGGACAGGGGAACACCGGGGAGCTGTTTTTT	CASSFGQGNTGELFF
TRBJ1-2	-	-	TRBV6-5	TGTGCCAGCACCCGTACGTCTAACTATGGCTACACCTTC	CASTRTSNYGYTF
TRBJ2-7	-	-	TRBV7-2	TGTGCCAGCAGCATAAGGGTGGGCGAGCAGTACTTC	CASSIRVGEQYF
TRBJ2-2	TRBD1	once	TRBV5-8	TGTGCCAGCAGCTTCTACAGGGGGCTGGGGACCGGGGAGCTGTTTTTT	CASSFYRGLGTGELFF
TRBJ1-4	TRBD1	few	TRBV5-4	TGTGCCAGCAGCTTGGAAGGGACAGGGGTTAGGGAAAAACTGTTTTTT	CASSLEGTGVREKLFF
TRBJ2-7	TRBD1	-	TRBV5-1	TGCGCCAGCAGCTTGGGTGTCCTTGCAGGGGGCTACGAGCAGTACTTC	CASSLGVLAGGYEQYF
TRBJ1-1	-	-	TRBV2	TGTGCCAGCAGTGAAGATACTGAAGCTTTCTTT	CASSEDTEAFF
TRBJ1-5	TRBD1	-	TRBV7-9	TGTGCCAGCAGCAGGACAGGGGGCGGACAGCCCCAGCATTTT	CASSRTGGGQPQHF
TRBJ2-6	-	-	TRBV6-4	TGTGCCAGCAGTGACTCGGCGGAGGGGGCCAACGTCCTGACTTTC	CASSDSAEGANVLTF
TRBJ1-1	TRBD1	few	TRBV19	TGTGCCAGTAGCTCAACCCCGGGACAGGGCCGCTCTGAAGCTTTCTTT	CASSSTPGQGRSEAFF
TRBJ1-1	-	-	TRBV7-2	TGTGCCAGCAGCCCGGGGGCGGCGAACACTGAAGCTTTCTTT	CASSPGAANTEAFF
TRBJ1-4	-	-	TRBV28	TGTGCCAGCAGCCCTTACGGGGGAACAGGGCTATTTGAAAAACTGTTTTTT	CASSPYGGTGLFEKLFF
TRBJ2-1	TRBD2	-	TRBV5-1	TGCGCCAGTTCTAGCGGCCAACGATCTAATGAGCAGTTCTTC	CASSSGQRSNEQFF
TRBJ1-2	-	-	TRBV11-1	TGTGCCAGCAGCTTTTCGGGGAGCTATGGCTACACCTTC	CASSFSGSYGYTF
TRBJ1-5	-	-	TRBV4-3	TGCGCCAGCAGCTCCTCGGAAAGGGGCAATCAGCCCCAGCATTTT	CASSSSERGNQPQHF
TRBJ1-5	TRBD1	-	TRBV5-6	TGTGCCAGCAGCGCAGGGACAGGGCGACGAGGGCAGCCCCAGCATTTT	CASSAGTGRRGQPQHF
TRBJ1-5	-	few	TRBV6-1	TGTGCCAGCAGTGAAGGTCTTCAGACAGTTGTAAGTGAGCCCCAGCATTTT	CASSEGLQTVVSEPQHF
TRBJ2-3	TRBD2	-	TRBV27	TGTGCCAGCAAAGACGGGAGGGGGGTGGATACGCAGTATTTT	CASKDGRGVDTQYF
TRBJ1-1	-	-	TRBV5-1	TGCGCCAGCAGCCTATTACCACAGGGAGAGAACACTGAAGCTTTCTTT	CASSLLPQGENTEAFF
TRBJ2-7	-	-	TRBV29-1	TGCAGCGTTACCCAGTCGTACGAGCAGTACTTC	CSVTQSYEQYF
TRBJ2-2	-	-	TRBV4-2	TGTGCCAGCAGCGCCTACCCTCAGGGCTCGAACACCGGGGAGCTGTTTTTT	CASSAYPQGSNTGELFF
TRBJ1-1	-	-	TRBV4-2	TGTGCCAGCAGCCTTACAACAGGCGACACTGAAGCTTTCTTT	CASSLTTGDTEAFF
TRBJ2-3	-	-	TRBV7-9	TGTGCCAGCAGGGCCGGAGGGGGATCTGCAGATACGCAGTATTTT	CASRAGGGSADTQYF
TRBJ2-5	TRBD2	-	TRBV5-1	TGCGCCAGCAGCCCTCTAGCGGGGGGACAAGAGACCCAGTACTTC	CASSPLAGGQETQYF
TRBJ2-1	TRBD2	-	TRBV5-4	TGTGCCAGCAGCGGCGGGGGGCGGTCCTACAATGAGCAGTTCTTC	CASSGGGRSYNEQFF
TRBJ1-2	TRBD1	-	TRBV4-1	TGCGCCAGCAGCCCCCGGCGGGGACAGACCTATGGCTACACCTTC	CASSPRRGQTYGYTF
TRBJ1-2	-	-	TRBV6-1	TGTGCCAGCAAAATATTGCACAACTATGGCTACACCTTC	CASKILHNYGYTF
TRBJ1-5	TRBD1	-	TRBV5-1	TGCGCCAGCAGCACCGGACAGGTCAATCAGCCCCAGCATTTT	CASSTGQVNQPQHF
TRBJ2-1	-	once	TRBV5-1	TGCGCCAGCAGCTTGGGTTTGCCTACACAGAGTCCGTTCTTC	CASSLGLPTQSPFF
TRBJ2-1	-	-	TRBV12-5	TGTGCTAGTGGTTCCCGGGAGAGGGAGGTCAATGAGCAGTTCTTC	CASGSREREVNEQFF
TRBJ2-5	-	-	TRBV4-2	TGTGCCAGCAGCCAAGATCGGCTGGGGGAGCAGTACTTC	CASSQDRLGEQYF